One sample yielded the 11 T cell receptor beta chains listed below, sequenced in a study of CD8+ T cells in alopecia areata. Sequencing templates came from extracted RNA that was reverse transcribed into cDNA. TCRdb's table, derived via immunoSEQ multiplex PCR, lists solely in-frame clones and lacks some. Among roughly 99,000 clones listed, 84% were seen once. Treatment reported: oral pan-JAK inhibitor, 5-10 mg twice daily. Sequencing used CD8+ T cells sorted from blood, obtained at week 24, from a patient treated with tofacitinib. These receptors all stem from a human donor with alopecia areata.

CDR3 protein: CASSLVGLGSYEQYF. For the CDR3, the DNA is TGTGCCAGCAGCTTAGTGGGGCTCGGGTCCTACGAGCAGTACTTC. The J gene is TRBJ2-7, the V gene TRBV7-9, with TRBD1 as a possible D gene (5 bases). V was clipped by 1 base and J by 1 base, with 11 bases between them. Germline V CDR1 and CDR2: SEHNR, FQNEAQ (reference sequence). The CDR3 is made up of 15 amino acids.

This chain links TRBV29-1 with TRBJ2-7; unclear D gene. Germline CDR1 is SQVTM and CDR2 is ANQGSEA. V dropped 2 bases and J dropped 3 bases, with 11 bases sitting between them. The CDR3 extends over 13 amino acids. The CDR3 nucleotides are TGCAGCGTTGAATTCCCAGGACGCTACGAGCAGTACTTC. Its translation is CSVEFPGRYEQYF.

The chain couples TRBV4-3 to TRBJ2-5, with TRBD1 matching 7 bases. The germline CDR1 and CDR2 sequences are LGHNA and YSLEER. J gave up 5 bases and V 4 bases, and 13 bases lay outside the gene matches. CDR3 length: 16 residues. The CDR3 reads CASSPGPGTARETQYF. For the CDR3, the DNA is TGCGCCAGCAGCCCAGGACCCGGGACAGCCCGGGAGACCCAGTACTTC.

The rearrangement uses TRBV4-3 and TRBJ2-1; no clear D gene. The CDR3 has 14 amino acids. The germline CDR1 and CDR2 sequences are LGHNA and YSLEER. V lost 0 bases, J lost 6 bases, and 9 bases lay in between. For the CDR3, the DNA is TGCGCCAGCAGCCAAGACCCAGGCCCCAATGAGCAGTTCTTC. Translation gives CASSQDPGPNEQFF.

The chain carries TRBV14 and TRBJ2-7; D uncertain. This CDR3 contains 13 residues. With 2 bases removed from V and 6 bases from J, the gap between germline ends came to 11 bases. Per germline, CDR1 SGHDN and CDR2 FVKESK. The CDR3 protein is CASSQRTVAEQYF. The CDR3 DNA follows: TGTGCCAGCAGCCAACGGACCGTTGCCGAGCAGTACTTC.

This clone was observed a single time. The chain joins TRBV6-5 to TRBJ2-5; D is possibly TRBD1 (6 bases). This CDR3 comprises 15 residues. V lost 0 bases to trimming and J lost 5 bases, with 13 bases between them. From germline, CDR1 is MNHEY and CDR2 SVGAGI. CDR3 in amino acids: CASSYSQGMGETQYF. The CDR3 DNA sequence: TGTGCCAGCAGTTACTCGCAGGGGATGGGGGAGACCCAGTACTTC.

The rearrangement joins TRBV7-2 to TRBJ2-5, with 7 bases identical to TRBD2. The length of the CDR3 is 15 residues. Losses at the gene ends were 5 bases for V and 3 bases for J; bases not matched to a gene: 9. The germline V gene has CDR1 SGHTA and CDR2 FQGNSA. CDR3 amino acids: CASSPFGGGKETQYF. The CDR3 region has the DNA TGTGCCAGCAGCCCGTTTGGGGGGGGGAAAGAGACCCAGTACTTC.

A remark on this clone: The germline gene is not matched at one end of the junction; a read error may be the cause. The chain carries TRBV7-7 and TRBJ1-1; D not resolved. CDR1 is SSHAT and CDR2 is FNYEAQ in the germline V gene (reference sequence). This CDR3 region has 13 residues. In DNA form, the CDR3 reads TGTGCTAGCAGCTTAGGCAGGAACACTGAAGCTTTCTTT. This encodes CASSLGRNTEAFF.

The rearrangement joins TRBV29-1 to TRBJ2-7, with TRBD2 matching 9 bases. V lost 3 bases and J lost 5; bases outside the gene matches: 14. CDR3 length: 16 amino acids. The V gene's germline CDR1 is SQVTM and CDR2 ANQGSEA. CDR3 loop: CSVDNGTAGGFDEQYF. The DNA of the CDR3 is TGCAGCGTTGATAACGGGACGGCGGGGGGGTTCGACGAGCAGTACTTC.

V gene TRBV5-1 combines with J gene TRBJ2-3; 8 nucleotides line up with TRBD1. With V trimmed by 0 bases and J by 4 bases, 1 base remained unmatched. The CDR3 totals 14 residues. Germline V gene data show CDR1 as SGHRS and CDR2 as YFSETQ. The CDR3 DNA reads TGCGCCAGCAGCTTGGGGACAGGGCCAGATACGCAGTATTTT. Its protein is CASSLGTGPDTQYF.

The rearrangement links TRBV29-1 to TRBJ2-7; D perhaps matches TRBD1 (5 bases). Germline V lookup: CDR1 SQVTM, CDR2 ANQGSEA. The CDR3 contains 13 residues. Trimming took 1 base from V and 4 from J, leaving 11 bases between them. As DNA, the CDR3 is TGCAGCGTTGAAGGGGTAGCAGGGTACGAGCAGTACTTC. Its protein product is CSVEGVAGYEQYF.